Listed below are T cell receptor beta chains from one sample, sequenced in a study of blood T cell repertoires in COVID-19. Sequencing used immunoSEQ multiplex PCR; TCRdb keeps in-frame clones, though not all of them. This table holds approximately 38,000 clones, roughly 87% found once. Sequenced sample: peripheral blood. These receptors were taken from a human donor in a cohort sampled during active COVID-19. Both conserved end residues are trimmed from each CDR3. Each record gives: J gene, V gene, CDR3 length, CDR3 protein.

TRBJ1-1	TRBV4-1	14	ASSQEGTERDPEAF
TRBJ1-5	TRBV16	13	ASSHSGQGGQPQH
TRBJ1-4	TRBV11-3	12	ASSLGSMLEKLF
TRBJ2-1	TRBV19	13	ASSIRSSGGDEQF
TRBJ2-1	TRBV6-2/TRBV6-3	16	ASSYPTSGQSSYNEQF
TRBJ2-7	TRBV24-1	12	ATSSGTGGDEQY
TRBJ2-2	TRBV7-6	12	ASSFRGPTGELF
TRBJ1-1	TRBV5-1	15	ASSLWDRRFMNTEAF
TRBJ2-2	TRBV6-5	13	ASSKLAGVTGELF
TRBJ1-1	TRBV10-3	11	AIGQSLNTEAF
TRBJ1-6	TRBV5-1	11	ASTEATHSPLH
TRBJ1-6	TRBV5-1	12	ASSLDIRLSPLH
TRBJ2-1	TRBV15	14	ATSRVGLAGGVEQF
TRBJ2-3	TRBV5-4	15	ASSRGGGGAVTDTQY
TRBJ2-3	TRBV4-1	15	ASSQGGGRAPADTQY
TRBJ2-2	TRBV6-6	10	ASSPVLGELF
TRBJ2-1	TRBV5-4	13	ASSPGLAGGPPRF
TRBJ1-1	TRBV2	13	ASSEAGRGGAEAF
TRBJ2-2	TRBV27	14	ASSPPTGIVPGELF
TRBJ2-4	TRBV19	14	ASSLGTALAKNIQY